This TCR beta chain was recovered during a study of T cell repertoires in ileal Crohn's disease. This sample's time point: inflamed ileum from the surgical specimen. Included were adult ileal or ileocolonic Crohn's patients indicated for ileocolonic resection. The data were produced by immunoSEQ multiplex PCR, yet TCRdb's version contains in-frame clones alone and is incomplete. The data hold roughly 15,000 clones, with about 75% observed a single time. Germline-derived CDR1 and CDR2 are MDHEN and SYDVKM. The CDR3 totals 15 residues. V was pared by 3 bases and J by 4 bases, with 4 bases of the junction left unmatched.

The sequence derives from an adult with Crohn's disease. The chain combines TRBV28 with TRBJ2-1; 9 nucleotides line up with TRBD2. The source material was ileal tissue. The DNA of the CDR3 is TGTGCCAGCAGTTTTGGGGCGGGAGGGTACAATGAGCAGTTCTTC. Its translation: CASSFGAGGYNEQFF.